This T cell receptor beta chain was observed in a study of shared clonotypes between healthy human individuals. A word on this clone: The antigen is unknown.

Naivety among CD8 cells was defined by CD45RO negativity and positive CCR7 selection, thereby excluding terminally differentiated effector memory CD45RA+ cells. CDR1 is SGDLS and CDR2 is YYNGEE in the germline V gene. The CDR3 is 16 amino acids. After removal of 5 bases from V and 4 bases from J, the junction contained 14 bases not matched to a gene. Overall study findings and caveats: Rarefaction showed sorted-subset sequencing was incomplete despite large depth.

This table comes from immunoSEQ multiplex PCR, and its TCRdb copy is limited to in-frame clones, with some not included. The sample has hundreds of thousands of clones, almost 95% seen once; the top ten hold approximately 25%. The V gene is TRBV9, the J gene TRBJ1-2, with 7 bases identical to TRBD1. Sequencing was done on a sample of naive CD8+ T cells sorted from blood. This sequence originates from a man aged 25 to 40 in good health. CDR3 nucleotides: TGTGCCAGCAGTCCCCCAAACGAGGGGGCGGTCTATGGCTACACCTTC. Its translation is CASSPPNEGAVYGYTF.